A selection of T cell receptor beta chains follows, all from one sample in a study of regulatory T cells in long-lasting Graves disease. Using its own MiXCR run on the multiplex PCR reads, TCRdb lists one record per CDR3 protein. This table holds more than 350,000 distinct CDR3 sequences, about 15% found once. This sample was shared with a second study, whose subject was T cells in Graves' hyperthyroidism and ophthalmopathy.

Sequencing used peripheral blood mononuclear cells (PBMCs), obtained at new diagnosis, from a patient treated with antithyroid drugs. These receptors all stem from a woman in her thirties with Graves disease. Each CDR3 is given with its conserved first and last residue. The D gene is left open where the match is weak. Only some rows state a clone size, as once, few, many or a class for expanded clones.

abundance | d_gene | j_gene | v_gene | CDR3nt | CDR3aa
few | TRBD1 | TRBJ2-4 | TRBV6-1 | TGTGCCAGCAGTGAGGGACAGAAAAACATTCAGTACTTC | CASSEGQKNIQYF
many | - | TRBJ2-7 | TRBV28 | TGTGCCAGCAGTCCCTTGGGGGGAGAGGGGACCTACGAGCAGTACTTC | CASSPLGGEGTYEQYF
- | - | TRBJ1-6 | TRBV7-6 | TGTGCCAGCAGCTTAAGCACCGGGCAGAGTAATTCACCCCTCCACTTT | CASSLSTGQSNSPLHF
many | TRBD2 | TRBJ2-7 | TRBV5-6 | TGTGCCAGCACCCCACCGGGACTAGCGGGGCAATCCTCCTACGAGCAGTACTTC | CASTPPGLAGQSSYEQYF
many | - | TRBJ1-2 | TRBV11-2 | TGTGCCAGCAGCCCCAAACTTGGACGGGCTCTCTATGGCTACACCTTC | CASSPKLGRALYGYTF
- | - | TRBJ1-5 | TRBV20-1 | TGCAGTGCTATTGCGGACAGTACCAATCAGCCCCAGCATTTT | CSAIADSTNQPQHF
- | - | TRBJ1-6 | TRBV10-2 | TGCGCCAGCAGTGAATCTGGGGGCCGAAGCTCCTATAATTCACCCCTCCACTTT | CASSESGGRSSYNSPLHF
many | - | TRBJ1-4 | TRBV20-1 | TGCAGTGCCATAGTGCCCGGAACTCCCAATGAAAAACTGTTTTTT | CSAIVPGTPNEKLFF
many | - | TRBJ2-3 | TRBV12-3/TRBV12-4 | TGTGCCAGCAGTTTTGCGGGAGATACGCAGTATTTT | CASSFAGDTQYF
- | TRBD2 | TRBJ2-3 | TRBV5-4 | TGTGCCAGCAGCTGGCCTAGCGGGAAGGTGGGCGCAGATACGCAGTATTTT | CASSWPSGKVGADTQYF
- | - | TRBJ1-4 | TRBV5-1 | TGCGCCAGCAGCTTCGGGTCCCAGTACACAACTAATGAAAAACTGTTTTTT | CASSFGSQYTTNEKLFF
- | TRBD2 | TRBJ2-1 | TRBV5-4 | TGTGCCAGCAGGGGACTAGCGGAAACCTACAATGAGCAGTTCTTC | CASRGLAETYNEQFF
- | - | TRBJ2-7 | TRBV7-3 | TGTGCCAGCAGCCCACGAGGCAGGGGCGAGCAGTACTTC | CASSPRGRGEQYF
- | TRBD1 | TRBJ1-5 | TRBV6-5 | TGTGCCAGCAGTTACTCAAGGGACAGGGCGAGAAGCAATCAGCCCCAGAATTTT | CASSYSRDRARSNQPQNF
many | - | TRBJ2-1 | TRBV27 | TGTGCCAGCAGTTTGGTCAGGCTCGGTAATGAGCAGTTCTTC | CASSLVRLGNEQFF
- | - | TRBJ2-5 | TRBV7-9 | TGTGCCAGCAGCGTAGCGGAGGAGACCCAGTACTTC | CASSVAEETQYF
many | - | TRBJ2-1 | TRBV20-1 | TGCAGTGCTAACCTAAATAGCAATGAGCAGTTCTTC | CSANLNSNEQFF
many | - | TRBJ1-1 | TRBV15 | TGTGCCACCAGCAGAGTCCGGGGTCGGACTGAAGCTTTCTTT | CATSRVRGRTEAFF
few | TRBD2 | TRBJ2-7 | TRBV20-1 | TGCAGTGCTAAAGGGCTAGCGGCCTACGAGCAGTACTTC | CSAKGLAAYEQYF
few | TRBD2 | TRBJ2-3 | TRBV20-1 | TGCAGTGCTTTTTTACCGGGACTAGCGGTAGTCACAGATACGCAGTATTTT | CSAFLPGLAVVTDTQYF
- | TRBD1 | TRBJ1-2 | TRBV11-2 | TGTGCCAGCAGCTTAGAAAGACAGGGGACCTATGGCTACACCTTC | CASSLERQGTYGYTF
- | TRBD2 | TRBJ2-5 | TRBV5-6 | TGTGCCAGCAGCTTCCCGGGACGTGGGACTAGCGGGATCGGGACCCAGTACTTC | CASSFPGRGTSGIGTQYF